This T cell receptor (beta chain) was captured by sequencing in a study of naive and memory T cell subsets. This clonotype was counted a few times. Trimming took off 1 base at V and 0 bases at J, with 12 bases between the two ends. The V gene's germline CDR1 is MDHEN and CDR2 SYDVKM. The CDR3 covers 16 residues. Four PCR rounds used nested alpha and beta constant region primers plus the SP2 primer. Alpha and beta constant region primers primed reverse transcription for blood and skin samples. One entry per CDR3 protein results from TCRdb running MiXCR on the 5' RACE reads. Among roughly 62,000 distinct CDR3 sequences, approximately 8.5% were seen once, and the ten largest hold 15% to 20%. A UMI-containing oligonucleotide was joined by 3' ligation to the TCR cDNA template.

The clonotype originates from a female donor in good health. The chain joins TRBV28 to TRBJ1-1, with D perhaps TRBD1 (5 bases). CDR3 in amino acids: CASSLSAGRMNTEAFF. The CDR3 coding sequence is TGTGCCAGCAGTTTATCGGCAGGGAGAATGAACACTGAAGCTTTCTTT.